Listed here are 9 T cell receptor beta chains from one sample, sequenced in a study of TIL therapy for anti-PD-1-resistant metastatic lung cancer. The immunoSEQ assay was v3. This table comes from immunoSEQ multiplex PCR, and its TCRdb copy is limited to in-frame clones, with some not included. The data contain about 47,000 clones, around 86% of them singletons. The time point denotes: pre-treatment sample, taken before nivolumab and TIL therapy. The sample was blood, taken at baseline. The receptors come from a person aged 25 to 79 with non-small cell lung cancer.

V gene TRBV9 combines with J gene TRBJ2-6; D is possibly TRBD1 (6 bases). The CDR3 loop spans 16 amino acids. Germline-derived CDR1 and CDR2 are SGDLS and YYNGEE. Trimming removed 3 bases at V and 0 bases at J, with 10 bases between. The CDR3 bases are TGTGCCAGCAGCGAAGGGGACACCTCTGGGGCCAACGTCCTGACTTTC. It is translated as CASSEGDTSGANVLTF.

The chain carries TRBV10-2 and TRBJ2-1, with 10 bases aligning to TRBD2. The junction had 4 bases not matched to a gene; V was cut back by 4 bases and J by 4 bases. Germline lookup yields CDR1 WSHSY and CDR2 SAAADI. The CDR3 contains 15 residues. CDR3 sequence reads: CASSGAGGPYNEQFF. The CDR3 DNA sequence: TGCGCCAGCAGTGGAGCGGGAGGGCCTTACAATGAGCAGTTCTTC.

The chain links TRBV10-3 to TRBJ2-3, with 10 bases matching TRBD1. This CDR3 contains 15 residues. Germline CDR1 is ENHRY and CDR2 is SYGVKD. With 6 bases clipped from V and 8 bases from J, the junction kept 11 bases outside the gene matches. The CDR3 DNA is TGTGCCATCAGGATTGGGACAGGGGAATCGGTTACGCAGTATTTT. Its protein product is CAIRIGTGESVTQYF.

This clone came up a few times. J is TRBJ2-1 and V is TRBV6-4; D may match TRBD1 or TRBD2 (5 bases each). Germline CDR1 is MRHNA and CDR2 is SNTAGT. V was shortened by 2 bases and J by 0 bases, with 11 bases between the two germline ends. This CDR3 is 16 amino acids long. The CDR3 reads CASSDQGVSSYNEQFF. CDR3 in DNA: TGTGCCAGCAGTGACCAGGGAGTTAGCTCCTACAATGAGCAGTTCTTC.

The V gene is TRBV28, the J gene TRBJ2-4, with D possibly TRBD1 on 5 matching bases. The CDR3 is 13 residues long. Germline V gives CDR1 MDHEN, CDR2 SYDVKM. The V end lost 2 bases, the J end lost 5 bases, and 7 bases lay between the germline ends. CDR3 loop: CASSLVGQNIQYF. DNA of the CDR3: TGTGCCAGCAGTTTAGTGGGGCAAAACATTCAGTACTTC.

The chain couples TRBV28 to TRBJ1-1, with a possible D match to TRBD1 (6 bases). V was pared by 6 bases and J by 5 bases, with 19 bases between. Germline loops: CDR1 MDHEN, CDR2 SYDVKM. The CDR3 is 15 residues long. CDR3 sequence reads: CASSSWGGARTEAFF. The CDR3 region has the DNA TGTGCCAGCAGCTCCTGGGGGGGGGCCAGGACTGAAGCTTTCTTT.

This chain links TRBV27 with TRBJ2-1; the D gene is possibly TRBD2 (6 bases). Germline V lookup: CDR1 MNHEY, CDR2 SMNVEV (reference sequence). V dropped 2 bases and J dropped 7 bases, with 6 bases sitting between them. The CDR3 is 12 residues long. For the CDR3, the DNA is TGTGCCAGCAGTTTAGCGGGGAATGAGCAGTTCTTC. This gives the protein CASSLAGNEQFF.

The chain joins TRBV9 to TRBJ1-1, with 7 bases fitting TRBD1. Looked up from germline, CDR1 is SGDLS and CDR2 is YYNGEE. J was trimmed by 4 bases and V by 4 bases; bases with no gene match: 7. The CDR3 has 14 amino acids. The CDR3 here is CASSIDQGGTEAFF. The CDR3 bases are TGTGCCAGCAGCATTGACCAGGGGGGCACTGAAGCTTTCTTT.

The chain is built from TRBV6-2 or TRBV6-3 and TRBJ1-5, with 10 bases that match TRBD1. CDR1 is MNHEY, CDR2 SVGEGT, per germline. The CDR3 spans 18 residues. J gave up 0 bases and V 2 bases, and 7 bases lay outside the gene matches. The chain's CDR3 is CASSYRRDRGYSNQPQHF. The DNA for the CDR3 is TGTGCCAGCAGTTACCGCCGGGACAGGGGTTATAGCAATCAGCCCCAGCATTTT.